These 32 T cell receptor beta chains were all obtained from the same sample, sequenced in a study of T cells in Graves' hyperthyroidism and ophthalmopathy. RNA transcripts provided the source from which TCR beta CDR3 regions were amplified. Carried out on the TCR CDR3, a first-round RT-PCR used the HTBI primer set. One entry per CDR3 protein, called by TCRdb with MiXCR from the multiplex PCR reads. The sample has some 570,000 distinct CDR3 sequences; approximately 15% are singletons. Sequencing was done on a sample of blood. The receptors stem from a woman between 18 and 29 years old with Graves' ophthalmopathy.

This chain uses TRBV2 with TRBJ2-1; TRBD1 is a possible D gene (5 bases). The germline gives CDR1 SNHLY, CDR2 FYNNEI. This CDR3 is built from 13 residues. Trimming removed 7 bases from V and 8 bases from J, with 15 bases in between. The CDR3 spells CASTPNGAHEQFF. In DNA form, the CDR3 reads TGTGCCAGCACCCCAAATGGGGCTCATGAGCAGTTCTTC.

The V and J genes are TRBV7-8 and TRBJ2-7; TRBD1 agrees at 9 bases. The CDR3 has 15 amino acids. Germline lookup yields CDR1 SGHVS and CDR2 FQNEAQ. With 5 bases clipped from V and 7 bases from J, the junction kept 12 bases outside the gene matches. CDR3 sequence: CASSPPNRGQGEQYF. CDR3 nucleotide sequence: TGTGCCAGCAGCCCGCCCAACAGGGGGCAGGGGGAGCAGTACTTC.

This clonotype was counted a few times. The chain carries TRBV20-1 and TRBJ2-3, with D uncertain. The V end lost 1 base, the J end lost 2 bases, and 13 bases lay between the germline ends. This CDR3 has 15 amino acids. Germline lookup yields CDR1 DFQATT and CDR2 SNEGSKA (reference sequence). CDR3 in amino acids: CSARVRGLLTDTQYF. Written as DNA, the CDR3 is TGCAGTGCTAGAGTTCGCGGCCTACTCACAGATACGCAGTATTTT.

This clonotype came up many times. J is TRBJ2-3 and V is TRBV3-1; tentatively, D is TRBD1 (5 bases). The CDR3 has 14 amino acids. V was pared by 4 bases and J by 6 bases, with 14 bases between. Germline V CDR1 and CDR2: LGHDT, YNNKEL (reference sequence). The CDR3 loop reads CASSPTTGVDTQYF. CDR3 DNA: TGTGCCAGCAGCCCTACTACAGGTGTTGATACGCAGTATTTT.

There are many counts of this clonotype. Sequence at one end of the junction differs from germline and may be a read error. The chain has TRBV11-3 and TRBJ1-1; no firm D call. Germline CDR1 and CDR2: SGHNT and YENEEA. This CDR3 comprises 14 residues. The CDR3 here is CASSPRTGNTEAFF. The CDR3 DNA reads TGCGCCAGCAGCCCAAGGACGGGGAACACTGAAGCTTTCTTT. The complete variable domain, with remaining parts taken from reference TRBV11-3 and TRBJ1-1, reads EAGVVQSPRYKIIEKKQPVAFWCNPISGHNTLYWYLQNLGQGPELLIRYENEEAVDDSQLPKDRFSAERLKGVDSTLKIQPAELGDSAVYLCASSPRTGNTEAFFGQGTRLTVV.

This clonotype was seen more than once but under ten times. The chain carries TRBV5-8 and TRBJ1-3; D not resolved. The CDR3 length is 16 residues. V shed 4 bases and J shed 2 bases, with 16 bases lying between them. Germline CDR1 and CDR2: SGHTS and YDEGEE. The CDR3 sequence: CASSRAGREAGNTIYF. CDR3 coding DNA: TGTGCCAGCAGCCGGGCCGGTCGAGAGGCTGGAAACACCATATATTTT.

Worth noting for this clonotype: This clone may be a read error of a much larger clone one base away. The chain is built from TRBV2 and TRBJ2-5; D is ambiguous. The CDR3 consists of 10 residues. Germline V gives CDR1 SNHLY, CDR2 FYNNEI. Trimming shortened V by 8 bases and J by 5 bases, and 6 bases separated the two germline ends. Here the CDR3 DNA reads TGTGCCAGCGCTGCCGAGACCCAGTACTTC. Translated, it gives CASAAETQYF.

This clonotype has at least ten counts. The rearrangement joins TRBV12-3 or TRBV12-4 to TRBJ2-2, with 7 nucleotides matching TRBD1. The trim removed 7 bases at V and 1 base at J, leaving 15 bases unmatched. There are 18 residues in the CDR3. This chain's CDR3 is CASTRRGGIFRNTGELFF. Written as DNA, the CDR3 is TGTGCCAGCACCCGCAGAGGGGGCATATTTCGGAACACCGGGGAGCTGTTTTTT.

This clonotype was detected ten times or more. The DNA of the CDR3 is TGTGCCAGCAGTTTAAGTCAGGCGGGAGGTAGCACTGAAGCTTTCTTT. This translates into CASSLSQAGGSTEAFF. The chain combines TRBV27 with TRBJ1-1; D is unclear. The CDR3 consists of 16 residues. Trimming took off 2 bases at V and 4 bases at J, with 17 bases between the two ends. Looked up from germline, CDR1 is MNHEY and CDR2 is SMNVEV (reference sequence).

The rearrangement joins TRBV6-2 or TRBV6-3 to TRBJ2-3, with 14 bases matching TRBD2. The CDR3 sequence is 15 residues long. V was pared by 7 bases and J by 7 bases, with 7 bases of the junction left unmatched. The germline V gene has CDR1 MNHEY and CDR2 SVGEGT. In nucleotides, the CDR3 is TGTGCCAGCACCCCGGGACTAGCGGGAGTGAATACGCAGTATTTT. It is translated as CASTPGLAGVNTQYF.

In its sample, this clonotype was seen many times. The rearrangement uses TRBV11-2 and TRBJ2-3; 8 bases align to TRBD2. Germline values: CDR1 SGHAT, CDR2 FQNNGV. With V trimmed by 5 bases and J by 0 bases, 4 bases remained unmatched. The CDR3 has 15 amino acids. The CDR3 bases are TGTGCCAGCAGCCCTCCGGGGGGGAGCACAGATACGCAGTATTTT. Translating it yields CASSPPGGSTDTQYF.

Ten or more counts support this clonotype. This chain joins TRBV7-2 and TRBJ2-7; no definite D call. CDR3 length: 14 amino acids. Trimming removed 0 bases from V and 2 bases from J, with 8 bases in between. CDR1 and CDR2 from the germline V gene are SGHTA and FQGNSA. CDR3 in amino acids: CASSLALVPYEQYF. The CDR3 DNA follows: TGTGCCAGCAGCTTAGCGTTGGTCCCCTACGAGCAGTACTTC.

At least ten counts were recorded for this clonotype. The J gene is TRBJ2-2, the V gene TRBV7-8; D is unresolved. V dropped 1 base and J dropped 0 bases, with 12 bases sitting between them. Germline CDR1 reads SGHVS; CDR2 reads FQNEAQ. The CDR3 covers 17 residues. CDR3 DNA: TGTGCCAGCAGCTTAGGTCATTCCCTTGCGAACACCGGGGAGCTGTTTTTT. Translation gives CASSLGHSLANTGELFF.

This clonotype was observed many times. The chain joins TRBV2 to TRBJ1-5; TRBD1 matches at 9 bases. Trimming removed 3 bases from V and 6 bases from J; junction bases left unmatched: 3. The CDR3 runs to 14 residues. Germline V lookup: CDR1 SNHLY, CDR2 FYNNEI. The DNA of the CDR3 is TGTGCCAGCAGTGAGGACAGGGGACCTCAGCCCCAGCATTTT. As protein: CASSEDRGPQPQHF.

This chain connects TRBV28 to TRBJ1-1; 8 bases map to TRBD1. V shed 4 bases and J 3 bases; nucleotides not matched to a gene: 10. Germline CDR1 MDHEN, CDR2 SYDVKM. The CDR3 is made up of 16 amino acids. This CDR3 reads CASSSEPTGEDTEAFF. The CDR3 coding sequence is TGTGCCAGCAGTTCCGAACCGACAGGGGAGGACACTGAAGCTTTCTTT.

A remark on this clonotype: Possible read error: a much larger clone is one base away. The J gene is TRBJ2-5, the V gene TRBV7-9; D is uncertain. The CDR3 is made up of 12 amino acids. CDR1 SEHNR and CDR2 FQNEAQ come from the germline V gene (reference sequence). The V and J ends lost 5 bases and 5 bases respectively, with 9 bases between them. The CDR3 DNA reads as TGTGCCAGCAGCGGATACATGGAGACCCAGTACTTC. Translation: CASSGYMETQYF.

V gene TRBV12-3 or TRBV12-4 combines with J gene TRBJ2-7; 9 bases are a match to TRBD1. The CDR3 runs 15 residues. V shed 0 bases and J 5 bases; nucleotides not matched to a gene: 5. The CDR3 loop is CASSLAGQGVNEQYF. The CDR3 DNA is TGTGCCAGCAGTTTAGCGGGACAGGGAGTGAACGAGCAGTACTTC.

This clonotype has ten or more counts. This rearrangement joins TRBV12-3 or TRBV12-4 to TRBJ1-2, with 7 bases fitting TRBD1. V was clipped by 3 bases and J by 5 bases; unmatched bases: 3. The CDR3 covers 13 residues. CDR3 region: CASSFKGAYGYTF. Here the CDR3 DNA reads TGTGCCAGCAGTTTTAAGGGGGCGTATGGCTACACCTTC.

Note on this clonotype: One junction end does not reproduce the germline sequence, and a read error may be involved. The V and J genes are TRBV15 and TRBJ2-5; possible D gene TRBD1, 5 bases. Germline CDR1 reads LNHNV; CDR2 reads YYDKDF (reference sequence). The CDR3 contains 15 residues. The CDR3 region has the DNA TGTGCCACCAGCAGAGATAGGGGCGGCCAAGGGACCCAGTACTTC. The encoded protein is CATSRDRGGQGTQYF.

This clonotype came up a few times. The chain uses TRBV12-3 or TRBV12-4 and TRBJ2-4; no reliable D call. The CDR3 extends over 15 amino acids. V was cut by 1 base and J by 0 bases, with 7 bases left in between. DNA of the CDR3: TGTGCCAGCAGTTTAGACCCCACAGCCAAAAACATTCAGTACTTC. It codes for CASSLDPTAKNIQYF.

This clonotype was observed many times. The V call is TRBV5-1, the J call TRBJ1-1; possible D gene TRBD1, 5 bases. Trimming left V 3 bases short and J 6 bases short, with 21 bases between. Germline CDR1 is SGHRS and CDR2 is YFSETQ. The CDR3 is 16 residues long. The CDR3 protein is CASSWGGEGRLAEAFF. In DNA form, the CDR3 reads TGCGCCAGCAGCTGGGGGGGGGAGGGTAGGTTGGCTGAAGCTTTCTTT.

The sample holds many counts of this clonotype. V and J are TRBV29-1 and TRBJ2-7, with 9 nucleotides matching TRBD1. The junction had 4 bases not matched to a gene; V was cut back by 7 bases and J by 0 bases. This CDR3 comprises 13 residues. Germline V gives CDR1 SQVTM, CDR2 ANQGSEA. This CDR3 reads CSAETGGSYEQYF. The CDR3 DNA reads as TGCAGCGCTGAGACAGGGGGCTCCTACGAGCAGTACTTC.

This clonotype has just a few counts. The chain carries TRBV27 and TRBJ2-7, with D perhaps matching TRBD1 or TRBD2 (5 bases each). Trimming cost V 6 bases and J 7 bases, with 16 bases left between them. Germline V gene sequence: CDR1 MNHEY, CDR2 SMNVEV (reference sequence). The CDR3 length is 13 residues. The CDR3 loop reads CASSPGTEWEQYF. The CDR3 DNA sequence: TGTGCCAGCAGCCCTGGGACCGAATGGGAGCAGTACTTC.

There are many counts of this clonotype. The rearrangement joins TRBV7-3 to TRBJ2-1; 9 nucleotides align to TRBD2. V lost 2 bases to trimming and J lost 0 bases; unmatched junction nucleotides: 11. CDR3 size: 19 residues. The germline CDR1 and CDR2 sequences are SGHTA and FQGTGA. CDR3 protein: CASSLVASGIMSSYNEQFF. DNA of the CDR3: TGTGCCAGCAGCTTAGTTGCTAGCGGGATTATGAGCTCCTACAATGAGCAGTTCTTC.

The table lists this clonotype with many counts. The J gene is TRBJ2-7, the V gene TRBV2, with TRBD1 matching 7 bases. V gave up 5 bases and J gave up 5 bases; unmatched junction bases: 9. CDR1 is SNHLY, CDR2 FYNNEI, per germline. The CDR3 spans 14 residues. CDR3 in DNA: TGTGCCAGCAGTCACCCGGGACAGTCTCACGAGCAGTACTTC. Amino acid sequence: CASSHPGQSHEQYF.

This clonotype was detected ten times or more. The chain has TRBV25-1 and TRBJ1-1; D is uncertain. The V gene's germline CDR1 is MGHDK and CDR2 SYGVNS. V lost 0 bases and J lost 0, with 14 bases in between. The length of the CDR3 is 17 residues. In nucleotides, the CDR3 is TGTGCCAGCAGTGAATATTCGCGGACGGCTATGAACACTGAAGCTTTCTTT. Protein sequence: CASSEYSRTAMNTEAFF.

The chain uses TRBV7-9 and TRBJ2-3; the match to TRBD2 covers 13 bases. The CDR3 sequence is 17 residues long. The V and J ends lost 5 bases and 1 base, in that order; junction bases with no gene match: 6. CDR1 is SEHNR, CDR2 FQNEAQ, per germline (reference sequence). This CDR3 reads CASSPRTSGGRTDTQYF. In nucleotides, the CDR3 is TGTGCCAGCAGCCCCCGGACTAGCGGGGGCCGCACAGATACGCAGTATTTT.

This clonotype was seen at least ten times. This chain joins TRBV3-1 and TRBJ1-4, with D perhaps TRBD1 (6 bases). CDR3 length: 17 residues. The germline V gene encodes CDR1 LGHDT and CDR2 YNNKEL (reference sequence). Trimming stripped 4 bases from V and 0 bases from J, with 15 bases between. The CDR3 reads CASSLNRVPSTNEKLFF. The CDR3 bases are TGTGCCAGCAGCCTGAACAGGGTTCCTTCAACTAATGAAAAACTGTTTTTT.

This clonotype showed up many times. The chain has TRBV28 and TRBJ1-2; D is ambiguous. The CDR3 length is 13 residues. Germline V gene lookup returns CDR1 MDHEN and CDR2 SYDVKM. V was pared by 6 bases and J by 0 bases, with 8 bases between. In DNA, the CDR3 is TGTGCCAGCAGCTTAAAGGCTAACTATGGCTACACCTTC. Translation gives CASSLKANYGYTF.

This clonotype is a singleton in its sample. This could be a read error, since a much larger clone is one nucleotide away. The genes are TRBV11-3 and TRBJ2-1; TRBD2 matches at 7 bases. The germline CDR1 and CDR2 sequences are SGHNT and YENEEA. This CDR3 contains 17 residues. The CDR3 loop is CASSKGALAVSYNERFF. The CDR3 DNA is TGTGCCAGCAGCAAAGGGGCCCTAGCGGTCTCCTACAATGAGCGGTTCTTC. Full variable domain (outside the CDR3, taken from reference TRBV11-3 and TRBJ2-1): EAGVVQSPRYKIIEKKQPVAFWCNPISGHNTLYWYLQNLGQGPELLIRYENEEAVDDSQLPKDRFSAERLKGVDSTLKIQPAELGDSAVYLCASSKGALAVSYNERFFGPGTRLTVL.

This clonotype was observed many times. This chain connects TRBV12-3 or TRBV12-4 to TRBJ2-3; 8 nucleotides match TRBD2. CDR3 size: 15 residues. V was pared by 5 bases and J by 0 bases, with 4 bases of the junction left unmatched. As DNA, the CDR3 is TGTGCCAGCAGTCCTGTAGCGGGAAGCACAGATACGCAGTATTTT. Encoded protein: CASSPVAGSTDTQYF.

This clonotype has only a few counts. The chain recombines TRBV6-1 with TRBJ2-1, with a tentative D call TRBD1 (6 bases). V lost 10 bases and J lost 10, with 14 bases in between. Germline V gives CDR1 MNHNS, CDR2 SASEGT. The CDR3 sequence is 11 residues long. The CDR3 DNA reads TGTGCCACCTCAGGGGTCGGCGAGCAGTTCTTC. Translated, it gives CATSGVGEQFF.